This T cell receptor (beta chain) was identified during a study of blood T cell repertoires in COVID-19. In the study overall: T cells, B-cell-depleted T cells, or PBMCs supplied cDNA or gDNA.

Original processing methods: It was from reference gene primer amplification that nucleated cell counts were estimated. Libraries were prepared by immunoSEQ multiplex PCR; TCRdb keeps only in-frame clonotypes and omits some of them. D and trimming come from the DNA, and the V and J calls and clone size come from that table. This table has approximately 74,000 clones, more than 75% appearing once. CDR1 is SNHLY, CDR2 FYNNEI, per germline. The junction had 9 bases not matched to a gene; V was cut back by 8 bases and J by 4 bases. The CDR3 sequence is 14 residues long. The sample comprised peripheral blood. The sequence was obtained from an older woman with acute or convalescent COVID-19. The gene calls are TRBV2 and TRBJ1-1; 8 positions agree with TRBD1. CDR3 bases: TGTGCCAGCGAGAGAGCCACAGGGGGCACTGAAGCTTTCTTT. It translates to CASERATGGTEAFF.